Each of the 11 T cell receptor beta chains below was sequenced from the same sample in a study of Ad26.COV2.S vaccination and SARS-CoV-2 variants. Sequencing used immunoSEQ multiplex PCR; TCRdb keeps in-frame clones, though not all of them. The table records about 410,000 clones, around 92% of them present only once. The treatment is: roughly 18 received Ad26.COV2.S at low or high dose, single or two shots; roughly 5 received placebo; per-sample allocation not given. Sampling was performed 63 days after the first vaccine or placebo injection. The sequences come from peripheral blood, collected in a trial of Ad26.COV2.S vaccine versus placebo. These TCRs come from a person between 18 and 65 years old who received the Ad26.COV2.S COVID-19 vaccine or a placebo.

This chain uses TRBV30 with TRBJ2-1, with TRBD2 as a possible D gene (5 bases). Trimming removed 2 bases at V and 1 base at J, with 9 bases between. Germline V gene lookup returns CDR1 GTSNPN and CDR2 SVGIG (reference sequence). This CDR3 is built from 14 residues. In DNA form, the CDR3 reads TGTGCCTGGAGTAGGGAGTTTTCCTACAATGAGCAGTTCTTC. Amino acids: CAWSREFSYNEQFF.

The rearrangement links TRBV14 to TRBJ2-3, with 7 bases fitting TRBD2. This CDR3 is 17 amino acids long. Germline values: CDR1 SGHDN, CDR2 FVKESK. The junction had 13 bases not matched to a gene; V was cut back by 4 bases and J by 3 bases. The CDR3 DNA reads as TGTGCCAGCAGCCGCCTCTACGGCCAGGGAGGGACAGATACGCAGTATTTT. Translated, it gives CASSRLYGQGGTDTQYF.

The V gene is TRBV5-4, the J gene TRBJ2-3, with D possibly being TRBD2 (6 bases). V lost 3 bases, J lost 6 bases, and 14 bases lay in between. CDR1 is SGHNT and CDR2 is YYREEE in the germline V gene (reference sequence). This CDR3 is 14 amino acids long. The CDR3 is CASSSTKEGDTQYF. CDR3 nucleotide sequence: TGTGCCAGCAGCTCAACCAAGGAGGGCGATACGCAGTATTTT.

The chain has TRBV28 and TRBJ1-3; weak D call: TRBD1 (5 bases). Germline CDR1 and CDR2: MDHEN and SYDVKM. The V gene lost 3 bases and the J gene lost 0 bases, with 15 bases spanning the gap. The CDR3 has 17 residues. Here the CDR3 DNA reads TGTGCCAGCAGTTTGTATGGGGCGGGGAGCTCTGGAAACACCATATATTTT. It translates to CASSLYGAGSSGNTIYF. The whole variable domain, remainder taken from reference TRBV28 and TRBJ1-3, is DVKVTQSSRYLVKRTGEKVFLECVQDMDHENMFWYRQDPGLGLRLIYFSYDVKMKEKGDIPEGYSVSREKKERFSLILESASTNQTSMYLCASSLYGAGSSGNTIYFGEGSWLTVV.

J is TRBJ2-1 and V is TRBV7-2; 10 bases match TRBD2. The V gene end was trimmed by 4 bases and the J gene end by 3 bases; junction bases not matched to a gene: 6. Germline values: CDR1 SGHTA, CDR2 FQGNSA. The CDR3 runs 16 residues. The CDR3 here is CASSYIAGGLYNEQFF. CDR3 sequence (DNA): TGTGCCAGCAGCTACATAGCGGGGGGACTCTACAATGAGCAGTTCTTC.

V gene TRBV4-1 combines with J gene TRBJ2-3; unclear D gene. This CDR3 spans 19 amino acids. With 0 bases removed from V and 0 bases from J, the gap between germline ends came to 19 bases. CDR1 is MGHRA, CDR2 YSYEKL, per germline. The CDR3 DNA reads TGCGCCAGCAGCCAAGATTGGCTTAGCCTATCAACTAGCACAGATACGCAGTATTTT. This codes for CASSQDWLSLSTSTDTQYF.

In DNA, the CDR3 is TGCGCCAGCAGCTTGGATACAGGGATCTCTGAAGCTTTCTTT. This translates into CASSLDTGISEAFF. The V call is TRBV5-1, the J call TRBJ1-1; D is perhaps TRBD1 (6 bases). The V gene's germline CDR1 is SGHRS and CDR2 YFSETQ. V was cut by 0 bases and J by 6 bases, with 12 bases left in between. The CDR3 has 14 amino acids.

CDR3: CASSIHSSGWWDTEAFF. In nucleotides, the CDR3 is TGTGCCAGTAGTATCCACAGTTCGGGCTGGTGGGACACTGAAGCTTTCTTT. The chain uses TRBV19 and TRBJ1-1; no firm D call. With 3 bases removed from V and 3 bases from J, the gap between germline ends came to 20 bases. This CDR3 is built from 17 residues. Germline V gene sequence: CDR1 LNHDA, CDR2 SQIVND (reference sequence).

The chain links TRBV7-2 to TRBJ2-7; no clear D. CDR1 is SGHTA, CDR2 FQGNSA, per germline. V was cut by 5 bases and J by 2 bases, with 7 bases left in between. The CDR3 loop spans 12 amino acids. CDR3 nucleotides: TGTGCCAGCAGCCAAAAGACCTACGAGCAGTACTTC. Translated, it gives CASSQKTYEQYF.

V is TRBV19 and J is TRBJ1-1; TRBD1 matches at 8 bases. The length of the CDR3 is 17 residues. Germline V gives CDR1 LNHDA, CDR2 SQIVND (reference sequence). V dropped 5 bases and J dropped 0; count of bases not matched to a gene: 11. Here the CDR3 DNA reads TGTGCCAGTAGTCTCCCTCAATGGGACAGGATGAACACTGAAGCTTTCTTT. This sequence encodes CASSLPQWDRMNTEAFF.

The rearrangement links TRBV7-2 to TRBJ2-3; 10 positions agree with TRBD2. V shed 2 bases, J shed 6 bases, and the junction held 8 bases outside the gene matches. The CDR3 consists of 16 residues. Germline CDR1 SGHTA, CDR2 FQGNSA. The CDR3 DNA sequence: TGTGCCAGCAGCTTAAATAATCTAGCGGGGGCGGATACGCAGTATTTT. Translating it yields CASSLNNLAGADTQYF.